These 21 T cell receptor beta chains came from one sample sequenced in a study of identical twins. TCRdb reanalysed the 5' RACE reads using MiXCR and keeps one entry per CDR3 protein. This sample has some 1,600,000 distinct CDR3 sequences, with more than 30% found just once. The sequenced sample was cord blood. The origin of the receptors is a newborn girl in good health.

Concerning this clonotype: The junction differs from germline at one of its ends, possibly a read error. The gene calls are TRBV20-1 and TRBJ2-1; D not resolved. Germline V gene lookup returns CDR1 DFQATT and CDR2 SNEGSKA (reference sequence). This CDR3 has 14 amino acids. CDR3 residues: CSARVVSSYNGQFF. The CDR3 coding sequence is TGCAGTGCTAGAGTCGTGAGCTCCTACAATGGGCAGTTCTTC.

The table lists this clonotype with a few counts. The rearrangement joins TRBV7-9 to TRBJ1-4, with 9 nucleotides matching TRBD1. Germline V CDR1 and CDR2: SEHNR, FQNEAQ (reference sequence). The V gene end was trimmed by 4 bases and the J gene end by 0 bases; junction bases not matched to a gene: 3. The CDR3 has 16 amino acids. Here the CDR3 DNA reads TGTGCCAGCAGCTCCCGGGACAGGGCAACTAATGAAAAACTGTTTTTT. This translates into CASSSRDRATNEKLFF.

This clonotype was seen more than once but under ten times. This chain links TRBV27 with TRBJ2-1, with 7 bases fitting TRBD2. This CDR3 has 17 amino acids. V trimming: 7 bases; J trimming: 3 bases; junction bases outside the gene matches: 15. Germline V lookup: CDR1 MNHEY, CDR2 SMNVEV (reference sequence). CDR3 protein: CASTQPQRAGVYNEQFF. The CDR3 coding sequence is TGTGCCAGCACCCAGCCCCAGAGGGCGGGGGTCTACAATGAGCAGTTCTTC.

This clonotype showed up just a few times. The chain is built from TRBV20-1 and TRBJ2-7, with 12 bases matching TRBD2. The CDR3 extends over 17 amino acids. Germline CDR1 DFQATT, CDR2 SNEGSKA (reference sequence). J lost 2 bases, V lost 0 bases, and 8 bases had no gene match. DNA of the CDR3: TGCAGTGCTAGAGATACACTAGCGGGGGGATTAACCTACGAGCAGTACTTC. It is translated as CSARDTLAGGLTYEQYF.

This clonotype was recorded a few times. The chain uses TRBV21-1 and TRBJ1-5; the D call in the table, TRBD1, was not verified against the DNA. TRBV21-1 is designated a pseudogene. The CDR3 is made up of 15 amino acids. CDR3 DNA: TGTGCCAGCAGCAAAGTCTGGACAGGGTATCAGCCCCAGCATTTT. Translation gives CASSKVWTGYQPQHF.

The V call is TRBV20-1, the J call TRBJ2-1, with TRBD1 matching over 10 bases. CDR1 is DFQATT, CDR2 SNEGSKA, per germline (reference sequence). Trimming at V came to 3 bases and at J to 4 bases, leaving 9 bases not matched to a gene. The CDR3 is 16 amino acids. The CDR3 DNA is TGCAGTGCTAGCCTATCGGGACAGGGGAGGTACAATGAGCAGTTCTTC. As protein: CSASLSGQGRYNEQFF.

The gene calls are TRBV7-9 and TRBJ1-1; unclear D gene. The CDR3 runs to 12 residues. V was trimmed by 5 bases and J by 2 bases, leaving 6 bases between them. Germline V gene data show CDR1 as SEHNR and CDR2 as FQNEAQ (reference sequence). The CDR3 nucleotides are TGTGCCAGCAGCCCTTATAACACTGAAGCTTTCTTT. It translates to CASSPYNTEAFF.

As regards this clonotype: Given a much more abundant clone one base away, this may be a read error. V and J are TRBV5-6 and TRBJ2-4, with D unresolved. TRBJ2-7 explains the end of the DNA better; the J call may be wrong. Germline V gives CDR1 SGHDT, CDR2 YYEEEE. The CDR3 consists of 13 residues. The DNA for the CDR3 is TGTGCCAGCAGCTCGGACGTAGCCTGCGAGCAGTACTTC. Translating it yields CASSSDVACEQYF.

The chain is built from TRBV5-5 and TRBJ1-5; D call uncertain. Trimming took off 3 bases at V and 2 bases at J, with 9 bases between the two ends. The CDR3 has 14 residues. Germline V gene sequence: CDR1 SGHKS, CDR2 YYEKEE (reference sequence). The CDR3 DNA reads as TGTGCCAGCAGCTGGGATCCTGGCAATCAGCCCCAGCATTTT. Amino acids: CASSWDPGNQPQHF.

The chain is built from TRBV18 and TRBJ2-7, with D uncertain. V was pared by 2 bases and J by 4 bases, with 6 bases between. CDR1 and CDR2 (germline): KGHSH, LQKENI. The CDR3 covers 12 residues. The CDR3 DNA reads TGTGCCAGCTCACCAATGCGGTACGAGCAGTACTTC. It translates to CASSPMRYEQYF.

Of note for this clonotype: A much larger clone lies one base from this, so it may be a read error. The chain links TRBV7-2 to TRBJ2-1; D is undetermined. The assigned J gene may be wrong: the sequence end matches TRBJ2-7 better. Germline V gives CDR1 SGHTA, CDR2 FQGNSA. This CDR3 is 15 amino acids long. The CDR3 sequence is CASSLELARYNEQYF. The CDR3 nucleotides are TGTGCCAGCAGCTTAGAATTAGCTAGGTACAATGAGCAGTACTTC.

This clonotype has more than one count but fewer than ten. This chain joins TRBV28 and TRBJ2-7; 8 bases are a match to TRBD1. The germline CDR1 and CDR2 sequences are MDHEN and SYDVKM. The CDR3 length is 13 residues. The V segment lost 10 bases and the J segment 4 bases; nucleotides outside the gene matches: 9. Here the CDR3 reads CATRGQGWYEQYF. Written as DNA, the CDR3 is TGTGCCACCCGCGGACAGGGCTGGTACGAGCAGTACTTC. Full variable domain (missing parts from reference TRBV28 and TRBJ2-7): DVKVTQSSRYLVKRTGEKVFLECVQDMDHENMFWYRQDPGLGLRLIYFSYDVKMKEKGDIPEGYSVSREKKERFSLILESASTNQTSMYLCATRGQGWYEQYFGPGTRLTVT.

The V call is TRBV4-1, the J call TRBJ1-2; D unclear. V lost 6 bases, J lost 4 bases, and 15 bases lay in between. The CDR3 spans 14 residues. Germline assignment: CDR1 MGHRA and CDR2 YSYEKL. The CDR3 region is CASSLDGLGYGYTF. The CDR3 DNA follows: TGCGCCAGCAGTCTAGACGGTTTAGGCTATGGCTACACCTTC.

The genes are TRBV20-1 and TRBJ2-1; the D gene is possibly TRBD2 (6 bases). The CDR3 is made up of 15 amino acids. With 0 bases removed from V and 4 bases from J, the gap between germline ends came to 13 bases. The germline CDR1 and CDR2 sequences are DFQATT and SNEGSKA (reference sequence). CDR3 sequence: CSARDLTGAYNEQFF. The CDR3 coding sequence is TGCAGTGCTAGAGATTTGACGGGAGCGTACAATGAGCAGTTCTTC.

This clonotype has a handful of counts. The genes are TRBV7-2 and TRBJ2-3, with 14 nucleotides matching TRBD2. Germline-derived CDR1 and CDR2 are SGHTA and FQGNSA. This CDR3 is built from 18 residues. Unmatched junction bases numbered 9, after V lost 0 bases and J lost 7 bases. As DNA, the CDR3 is TGTGCCAGCAGCTTAGCTATGGCTGGACTAGCGGGAGGAAATACGCAGTATTTT. Protein sequence: CASSLAMAGLAGGNTQYF. The whole variable domain, remainder taken from reference TRBV7-2 and TRBJ2-3, is GAGVSQSPSNKVTEKGKDVELRCDPISGHTALYWYRQSLGQGLEFLIYFQGNSAPDKSGLPSDRFSAERTGGSVSTLTIQRTQQEDSAVYLCASSLAMAGLAGGNTQYFGPGTRLTVL.

This clonotype was recorded many times. The V gene is TRBV5-1, the J gene TRBJ2-7, with TRBD2 matching 9 bases. Germline V gene data show CDR1 as SGHRS and CDR2 as YFSETQ. With 8 bases clipped from V and 0 bases from J, the junction kept 6 bases outside the gene matches. This CDR3 contains 14 residues. CDR3 region: CASLAGPSSYEQYF. CDR3 in DNA: TGCGCCAGTCTAGCGGGACCGAGCTCCTACGAGCAGTACTTC.

This clonotype came up a few times. The rearrangement joins TRBV12-5 to TRBJ1-1; D not certain. CDR1 and CDR2 from the germline V gene are LGHNT and FRNRAP. Between the trimmed V and J ends, which lost 5 bases and 5 bases, there was a span of 15 bases. The CDR3 length is 14 residues. This CDR3 reads CASGPARGGTEAFF. CDR3 coding DNA: TGTGCTAGTGGTCCGGCCCGGGGTGGGACTGAAGCTTTCTTT.

The chain recombines TRBV7-2 with TRBJ2-3; TRBD2 matches at 9 bases. Trimming removed 4 bases from V and 0 bases from J; junction bases left unmatched: 8. The CDR3 runs to 17 residues. Germline CDR1 is SGHTA and CDR2 is FQGNSA. The CDR3 region has the DNA TGTGCCAGCAGCTGGATTACTAGCGGGTTTAGCACAGATACGCAGTATTTT. The encoded protein is CASSWITSGFSTDTQYF.

This clonotype was seen a few times. CDR3 in DNA: TGTGCCATCAGTGCCGACAGGGGGAACACTGAAGCTTTCTTT. It translates to CAISADRGNTEAFF. The chain uses TRBV10-3 and TRBJ1-1; 8 positions match TRBD1. Trimming took 4 bases from V and 1 from J; bases not matched to a gene: 2. The CDR3 sequence is 14 residues long. Germline V gene data show CDR1 as ENHRY and CDR2 as SYGVKD.

This clonotype was counted only a few times. This sequence joins TRBV5-5 and TRBJ1-4, with D maybe TRBD1 (5 bases). The CDR3 totals 14 residues. Deletions cut 2 bases from V and 7 bases from J, with 12 bases between. Germline V CDR1 and CDR2: SGHKS, YYEKEE (reference sequence). CDR3 sequence reads: CASSLGPGSEKLFF. In DNA, the CDR3 is TGTGCCAGCAGCTTAGGGCCAGGGAGTGAAAAACTGTTTTTT.

This chain uses TRBV27 with TRBJ2-1; 15 bases are shared with TRBD2. Germline CDR1 reads MNHEY; CDR2 reads SMNVEV (reference sequence). The CDR3 length is 15 residues. V lost 2 bases and J lost 13; bases outside the gene matches: 6. Written as DNA, the CDR3 is TGTGCCAGCAGTTTAGGACTAGCGGGGGGGCTGAACCAGTTCTTC. This codes for CASSLGLAGGLNQFF.